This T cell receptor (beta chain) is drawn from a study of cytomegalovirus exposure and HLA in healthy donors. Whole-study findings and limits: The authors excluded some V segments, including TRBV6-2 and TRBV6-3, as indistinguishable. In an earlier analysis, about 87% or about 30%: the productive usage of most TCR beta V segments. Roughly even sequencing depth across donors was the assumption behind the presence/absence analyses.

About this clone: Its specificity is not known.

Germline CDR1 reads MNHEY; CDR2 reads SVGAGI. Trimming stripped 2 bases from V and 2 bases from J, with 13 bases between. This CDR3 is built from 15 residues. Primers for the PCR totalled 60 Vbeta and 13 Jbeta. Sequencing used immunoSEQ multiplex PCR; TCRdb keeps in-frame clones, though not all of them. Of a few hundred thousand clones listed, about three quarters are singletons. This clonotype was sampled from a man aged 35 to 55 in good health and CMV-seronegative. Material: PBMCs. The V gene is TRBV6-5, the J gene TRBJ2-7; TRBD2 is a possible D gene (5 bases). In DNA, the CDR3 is TGTGCCAGCAGTTACCGGGAAACAGCAGCCTACGAGCAGTACTTC. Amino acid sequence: CASSYRETAAYEQYF.